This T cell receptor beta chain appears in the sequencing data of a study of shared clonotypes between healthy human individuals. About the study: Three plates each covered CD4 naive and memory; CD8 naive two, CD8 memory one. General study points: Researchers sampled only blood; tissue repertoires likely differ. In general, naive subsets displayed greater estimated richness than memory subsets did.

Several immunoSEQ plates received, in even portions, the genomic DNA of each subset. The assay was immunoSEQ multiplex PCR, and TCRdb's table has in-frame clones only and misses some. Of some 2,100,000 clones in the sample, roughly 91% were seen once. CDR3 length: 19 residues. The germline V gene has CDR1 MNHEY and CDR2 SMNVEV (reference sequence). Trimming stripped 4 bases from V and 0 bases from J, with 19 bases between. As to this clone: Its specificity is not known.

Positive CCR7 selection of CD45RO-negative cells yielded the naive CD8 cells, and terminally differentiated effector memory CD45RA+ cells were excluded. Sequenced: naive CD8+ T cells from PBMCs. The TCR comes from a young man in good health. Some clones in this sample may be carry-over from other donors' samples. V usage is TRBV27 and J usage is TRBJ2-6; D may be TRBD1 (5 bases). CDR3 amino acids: CASSSLDTIMFSGANVLTF. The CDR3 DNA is TGTGCCAGCAGTTCCCTGGACACGATCATGTTCTCTGGGGCCAACGTCCTGACTTTC.